The clone carrying this TCR beta chain has at least ten counts. The CDR3 has 14 amino acids. Germline V gene sequence: CDR1 SGHDT, CDR2 YYEEEE. The ends were cut back, 0 bases at V and 8 bases at J, with 14 bases in the middle. Per the study methods: Nucleated cell counts were estimated from reference gene primer amplification. TCRdb's table, derived via immunoSEQ multiplex PCR, lists solely in-frame clones and lacks some. Clone size and the V and J calls come from that table; the DNA yielded D and trimming. The table records 160,000 or so clones, about 83% of them present only once. These data originate in a study of blood T cell repertoires in COVID-19. About the research overall: Spain, Italy and the United States supplied samples that represented acute and convalescent COVID-19. Sample material is recorded as cDNA or gDNA derived from T cells, B-cell-depleted T cells, or PBMCs.

The J gene is TRBJ1-2, the V gene TRBV5-6; no firm D call. The sequence came from a woman aged 80 or older with acute or convalescent COVID-19. Material for sequencing was peripheral blood. For the CDR3, the DNA is TGTGCCAGCAGCTTGGGCCCCGGCGGTTCGGGCTACACCTTC. Protein: CASSLGPGGSGYTF.